The 23 T cell receptor beta chains given below trace back to one sample, sequenced in a study of T-cell memory formation after mild COVID-19. Using its own MiXCR run on the 5' RACE reads, TCRdb lists one record per CDR3 protein. Counted here are about 180,000 distinct CDR3 sequences, around 16% occurring once; the ten biggest clones make up around 1.9%. Sequencing was carried out using PBMCs or a T cell subset sorted from them (not recorded which). These receptors came from an adult woman who had mild COVID-19 (a few samples of this study predate the infection). Cell type and time point are not known.

The chain combines TRBV30 with TRBJ1-2, with unresolved D. The length of the CDR3 is 12 residues. Germline CDR1 GTSNPN, CDR2 SVGIG (reference sequence). V lost 1 base and J 8 bases, leaving 11 bases between the germline ends. CDR3 amino acids: CAWSGSAGGYTF. DNA for the CDR3: TGTGCCTGGAGTGGGTCGGCCGGAGGCTACACCTTC.

This clonotype was found a few times. V is TRBV4-1 and J is TRBJ1-5, with a tentative D call TRBD1 (6 bases). V was pared by 3 bases and J by 4 bases, with 16 bases between. Germline V gene sequence: CDR1 MGHRA, CDR2 YSYEKL. The CDR3 loop spans 16 amino acids. The CDR3 here is CASSQGGGGWNQPQHF. CDR3 bases: TGCGCCAGCAGCCAGGGGGGCGGGGGCTGGAATCAGCCCCAGCATTTT.

The CDR3 bases are TGTGCCAGCAGCTTACGGTCAGGGCTACACTCTGGGGCCAACGTCCTGACTTTC. Its protein is CASSLRSGLHSGANVLTF. This chain joins TRBV7-2 and TRBJ2-6; perhaps TRBD1 as D (5 bases). The V end lost 2 bases, the J end lost 0 bases, and 14 bases lay between the germline ends. CDR1 and CDR2 from the germline V gene are SGHTA and FQGNSA. This CDR3 comprises 18 residues.

The rearrangement joins TRBV10-3 to TRBJ1-2; the match to TRBD1 covers 9 bases. The CDR3 extends over 16 amino acids. CDR1 ENHRY and CDR2 SYGVKD come from the germline V gene. J was trimmed by 6 bases and V by 7 bases; bases with no gene match: 15. CDR3 residues: CAIMPSPGQGRNGYTF. The DNA for the CDR3 is TGTGCCATCATGCCATCACCGGGACAGGGTAGGAATGGCTACACCTTC.

The J gene is TRBJ1-1, the V gene TRBV6-5; no clear D gene. CDR1 is MNHEY and CDR2 is SVGAGI in the germline V gene. The CDR3 runs to 14 residues. V was shortened by 0 bases and J by 1 base, with 6 bases between the two germline ends. CDR3 nucleotide sequence: TGTGCCAGCAGTTACTCGACGGCGAACACTGAAGCTTTCTTT. It translates to CASSYSTANTEAFF.

V gene TRBV7-2 combines with J gene TRBJ2-7, with D possibly being TRBD2 (6 bases). The germline CDR1 and CDR2 sequences are SGHTA and FQGNSA. The ends were cut back, 6 bases at V and 4 bases at J, with 19 bases in the middle. The CDR3 runs to 15 residues. The CDR3 reads CASRFRGASSYEQYF. The CDR3 DNA is TGTGCCAGCAGGTTCCGCGGGGCCTCCTCTTACGAGCAGTACTTC.

This clonotype has just a few counts. The chain uses TRBV12-3 or TRBV12-4 and TRBJ2-7; TRBD2 matches at 10 bases. V lost 6 bases to trimming and J lost 11 bases; unmatched junction nucleotides: 10. This CDR3 is 13 amino acids long. The CDR3 here is CASRLTSGPSEYF. The CDR3, as DNA: TGTGCCAGCAGACTGACTAGCGGGCCTTCCGAGTACTTC.

This clonotype was detected only a few times. The V gene is TRBV7-6, the J gene TRBJ1-1, with unresolved D. With 1 base removed from V and 7 bases from J, the gap between germline ends came to 10 bases. The CDR3 contains 13 residues. CDR1 and CDR2 from the germline V gene are SGHVS and FNYEAQ. The CDR3 region is CASSLVTGGEAFF. The CDR3 bases are TGTGCCAGCAGCTTAGTCACCGGCGGTGAAGCTTTCTTT.

This clonotype was counted only a few times. The chain uses TRBV11-3 and TRBJ2-4; D is unclear. Germline lookup yields CDR1 SGHNT and CDR2 YENEEA. CDR3 length equals 16 residues. V was cut by 0 bases and J by 0 bases, with 9 bases left in between. CDR3 in DNA: TGTGCCAGCAGCTTAGAAGGCTCTATAGCCAAAAACATTCAGTACTTC. Its protein is CASSLEGSIAKNIQYF.

The chain couples TRBV7-3 to TRBJ1-1; 7 positions agree with TRBD1. Trimming removed 5 bases from V and 2 bases from J; junction bases left unmatched: 5. In germline, CDR1 is SGHTA, CDR2 FQGTGA. CDR3 length equals 14 residues. In nucleotides, the CDR3 is TGTGCCAGCAGCCAAGGGGGCGGAAACACTGAAGCTTTCTTT. It translates to CASSQGGGNTEAFF.

There are many counts of this clonotype. CDR3 sequence (DNA): TGTGCCAGCAGCCCACAGACTAGCGGGGTTTACAATGAGCAGTTCTTC. The encoded protein is CASSPQTSGVYNEQFF. The chain employs TRBV7-2 and TRBJ2-1; TRBD2 matches 11 bases. This CDR3 is 16 amino acids long. V lost 5 bases to trimming and J lost 4 bases; unmatched junction nucleotides: 7. Germline V gene data show CDR1 as SGHTA and CDR2 as FQGNSA.

V is TRBV24-1 and J is TRBJ2-2; 7 bases are shared with TRBD1. Trimming cost V 8 bases and J 0 bases; bases outside gene matches: 2. In germline, CDR1 is KGHDR, CDR2 SFDVKD. The CDR3 is made up of 14 amino acids. CDR3 coding DNA: TGTGCCACCAATGACAGGGCGAACACCGGGGAGCTGTTTTTT. Its translation: CATNDRANTGELFF.

This clonotype was counted only a few times. The chain combines TRBV12-3 or TRBV12-4 with TRBJ2-7; 8 bases match TRBD1. Trimming cost V 5 bases and J 6 bases; bases outside gene matches: 12. The CDR3 spans 15 residues. The CDR3 DNA follows: TGTGCCAGCAGTGGGGGACAGGTGGCGGTAAGCGAGCAGTACTTC. This encodes CASSGGQVAVSEQYF.

V usage is TRBV11-3 and J usage is TRBJ1-6, with TRBD1 identical over 7 bases. CDR1 and CDR2 (germline): SGHNT, YENEEA. This CDR3 spans 13 amino acids. V shed 4 bases, J shed 7 bases, and the junction held 1 base outside the gene matches. CDR3 nucleotides: TGTGCCAGCAGCTCGGGACAGAATTCACCCCTCCACTTT. Protein sequence: CASSSGQNSPLHF. Based on the CDR3 plus reference TRBV11-3 and TRBJ1-6, the full variable domain is EAGVVQSPRYKIIEKKQPVAFWCNPISGHNTLYWYLQNLGQGPELLIRYENEEAVDDSQLPKDRFSAERLKGVDSTLKIQPAELGDSAVYLCASSSGQNSPLHFGNGTRLTVT.

The chain joins TRBV20-1 to TRBJ2-5; TRBD1 matches 11 bases. The CDR3 totals 14 residues. V gave up 6 bases and J gave up 5 bases; unmatched junction bases: 8. Germline loops: CDR1 DFQATT, CDR2 SNEGSKA (reference sequence). For the CDR3, the DNA is TGCAGTGCCACCGGACAGGGGGCAGGGGAGACCCAGTACTTC. Protein: CSATGQGAGETQYF.

A few counts support this clonotype. The chain employs TRBV29-1 and TRBJ2-1; 8 positions match TRBD1. Unmatched junction bases numbered 8, after V lost 4 bases and J lost 6 bases. Germline CDR1 SQVTM, CDR2 ANQGSEA. CDR3 length: 14 residues. CDR3 region: CSVGQGAQGNEQFF. The CDR3 coding sequence is TGCAGCGTTGGTCAGGGGGCGCAGGGCAATGAGCAGTTCTTC.

In its sample, this clonotype was seen many times. The chain is built from TRBV7-3 and TRBJ2-2; D is uncertain. Germline V CDR1 and CDR2: SGHTA, FQGTGA. V lost 3 bases, J lost 6 bases, and 5 bases lay in between. The CDR3 totals 12 residues. CDR3: CASSFNSGELFF. CDR3 DNA: TGTGCCAGCAGCTTTAATTCCGGGGAGCTGTTTTTT.

This clonotype was picked up a small number of times. CDR3 residues: CSARTHNEQFF. CDR3 sequence (DNA): TGCAGTGCTAGGACCCACAATGAGCAGTTCTTC. The V and J genes are TRBV20-1 and TRBJ2-1; D remains ambiguous. The CDR3 runs to 11 residues. CDR1 is DFQATT, CDR2 SNEGSKA, per germline (reference sequence). The V end lost 3 bases, the J end lost 5 bases, and 5 bases lay between the germline ends.

The CDR3 region has the DNA TGTGCCAGCTCAGAGGACCGACCACCGAACACTGAAGCTTTCTTT. This sequence encodes CASSEDRPPNTEAFF. V and J are TRBV18 and TRBJ1-1; D ambiguous. With 5 bases removed from V and 1 base from J, the gap between germline ends came to 14 bases. The CDR3 consists of 15 residues. Germline V gives CDR1 KGHSH, CDR2 LQKENI.

This clonotype was counted between two and nine times. The V gene is TRBV27, the J gene TRBJ2-2; a weak D match, TRBD2 (7 bases). Trimming removed 2 bases at V and 6 bases at J, with 25 bases between. CDR1 and CDR2 (germline): MNHEY, SMNVEV (reference sequence). CDR3 length: 19 amino acids. CDR3 region: CASSLRRGGLTSSAGELFF. DNA of the CDR3: TGTGCCAGCAGTTTACGGAGGGGGGGTTTGACTAGTTCAGCCGGGGAGCTGTTTTTT.

CDR3 amino acids: CAWRQSMNTEAFF. Here the CDR3 DNA reads TGTGCCTGGAGACAGAGTATGAACACTGAAGCTTTCTTT. The genes are TRBV30 and TRBJ1-1; D gene uncertain. Germline lookup yields CDR1 GTSNPN and CDR2 SVGIG (reference sequence). V lost 3 bases to trimming and J lost 0 bases, with 8 bases between them. This CDR3 has 13 amino acids.

The CDR3 DNA follows: TGTGCCAGCGGAAACAGGGGCCCGAGCTACAATGAGCAGTTCTTC. Translated: CASGNRGPSYNEQFF. The chain carries TRBV6-2 or TRBV6-3 and TRBJ2-1; 7 nucleotides match TRBD1. This CDR3 is built from 15 residues. J gave up 3 bases and V 8 bases, and 10 bases lay outside the gene matches. The germline CDR1 and CDR2 sequences are MNHEY and SVGEGT.

This clonotype was found a few times. This sequence joins TRBV4-2 and TRBJ2-1, with 7 bases identical to TRBD2. With 6 bases clipped from V and 5 bases from J, the junction kept 7 bases outside the gene matches. CDR3 size: 14 residues. Germline CDR1 is LGHNA and CDR2 is YNFKEQ. Here the CDR3 reads CASSRAGINNEQFF. The CDR3 coding sequence is TGTGCCAGCAGTCGAGCGGGAATCAACAATGAGCAGTTCTTC.